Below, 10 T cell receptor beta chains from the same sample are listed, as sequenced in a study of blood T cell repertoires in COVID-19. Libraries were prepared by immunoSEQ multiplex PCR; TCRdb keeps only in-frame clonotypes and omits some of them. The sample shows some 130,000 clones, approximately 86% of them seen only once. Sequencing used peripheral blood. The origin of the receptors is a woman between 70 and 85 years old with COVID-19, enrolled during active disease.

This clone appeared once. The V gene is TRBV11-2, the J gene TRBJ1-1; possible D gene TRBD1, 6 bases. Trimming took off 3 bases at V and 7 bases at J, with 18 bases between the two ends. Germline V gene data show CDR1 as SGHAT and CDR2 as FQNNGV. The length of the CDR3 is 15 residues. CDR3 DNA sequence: TGTGCCAGCAGCTTCGGGACGGGGGGGGCGGGTGAAGCTTTCTTT. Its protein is CASSFGTGGAGEAFF.

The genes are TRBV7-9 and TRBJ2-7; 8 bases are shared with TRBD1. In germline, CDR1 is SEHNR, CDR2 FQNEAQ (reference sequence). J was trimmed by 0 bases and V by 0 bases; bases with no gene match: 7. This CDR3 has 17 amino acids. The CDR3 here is CASSLAKGQAHSYEQYF. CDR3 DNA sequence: TGTGCCAGCAGCTTAGCTAAGGGACAGGCTCACTCCTACGAGCAGTACTTC.

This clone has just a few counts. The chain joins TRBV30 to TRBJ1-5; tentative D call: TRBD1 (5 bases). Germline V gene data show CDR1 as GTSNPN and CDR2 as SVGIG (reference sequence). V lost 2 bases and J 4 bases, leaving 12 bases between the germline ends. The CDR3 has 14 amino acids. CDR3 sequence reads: CAWSPGGGNQPQHF. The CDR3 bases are TGTGCCTGGAGTCCGGGGGGGGGAAATCAGCCCCAGCATTTT. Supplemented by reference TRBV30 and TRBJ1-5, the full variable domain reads SQTIHQWPATLVQPVGSPLSLECTVEGTSNPNLYWYRQAAGRGLQLLFYSVGIGQISSEVPQNLSASRPQDRQFILSSKKLLLSDSGFYLCAWSPGGGNQPQHFGDGTRLSIL.

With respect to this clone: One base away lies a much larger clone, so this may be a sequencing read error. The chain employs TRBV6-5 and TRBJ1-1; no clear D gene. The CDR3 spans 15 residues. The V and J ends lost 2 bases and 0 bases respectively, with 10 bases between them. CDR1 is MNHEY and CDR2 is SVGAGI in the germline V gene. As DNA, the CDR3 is TGTGCCAGCAGTTACCAGGAACAGTTGAACACTGAAGCTTTCTTT. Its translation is CASSYQEQLNTEAFF.

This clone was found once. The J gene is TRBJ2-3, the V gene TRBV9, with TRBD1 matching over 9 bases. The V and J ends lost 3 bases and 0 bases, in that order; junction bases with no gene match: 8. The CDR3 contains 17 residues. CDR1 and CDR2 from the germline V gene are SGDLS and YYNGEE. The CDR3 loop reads CASSAVQGARSTDTQYF. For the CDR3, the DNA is TGTGCCAGCAGCGCAGTACAGGGGGCGCGGAGCACAGATACGCAGTATTTT.

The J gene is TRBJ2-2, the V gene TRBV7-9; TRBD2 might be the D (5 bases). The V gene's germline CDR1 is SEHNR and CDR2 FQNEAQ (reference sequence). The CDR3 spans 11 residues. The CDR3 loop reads CAWRYSGELFF. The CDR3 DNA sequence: TGTGCATGGAGGTATTCCGGGGAGCTGTTTTTT.

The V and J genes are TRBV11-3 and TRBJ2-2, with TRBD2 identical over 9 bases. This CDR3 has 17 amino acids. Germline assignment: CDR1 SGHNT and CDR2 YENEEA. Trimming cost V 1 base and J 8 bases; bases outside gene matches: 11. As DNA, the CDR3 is TGTGCCAGCAGCTTAGGTGGCGGCGGGGGGGATCTTGGGGAGCTGTTTTTT. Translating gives CASSLGGGGGDLGELFF. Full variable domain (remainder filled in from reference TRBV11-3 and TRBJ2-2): EAGVVQSPRYKIIEKKQPVAFWCNPISGHNTLYWYLQNLGQGPELLIRYENEEAVDDSQLPKDRFSAERLKGVDSTLKIQPAELGDSAVYLCASSLGGGGGDLGELFFGEGSRLTVL.

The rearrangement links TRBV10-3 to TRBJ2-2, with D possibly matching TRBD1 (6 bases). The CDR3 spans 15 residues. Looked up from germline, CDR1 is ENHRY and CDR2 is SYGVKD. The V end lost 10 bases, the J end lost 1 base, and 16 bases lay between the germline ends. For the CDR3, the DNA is TGTGCCACCATGCAGGGGCCCCGGAACACCGGGGAGCTGTTTTTT. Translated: CATMQGPRNTGELFF.

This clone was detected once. DNA of the CDR3: TGTGCCAGCAGCCTCCGGGACAGGGGGGCTAGTAATGAAAAACTGTTTTTT. Translation: CASSLRDRGASNEKLFF. This chain links TRBV3-1 (or the pseudogene TRBV3-2) with TRBJ1-4, with TRBD1 identical over 11 bases. Germline CDR1 and CDR2: LGHDT and YNNKEL (reference sequence). J was trimmed by 4 bases and V by 4 bases; bases with no gene match: 8. The CDR3 sequence is 17 residues long.

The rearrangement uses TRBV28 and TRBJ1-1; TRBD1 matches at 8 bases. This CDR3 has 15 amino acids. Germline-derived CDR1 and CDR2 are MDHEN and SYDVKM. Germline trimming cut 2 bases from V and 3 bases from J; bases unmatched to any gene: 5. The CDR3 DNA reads TGTGCCAGCAGTTTAACGCCGACAGGGGACACTGAAGCTTTCTTT. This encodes CASSLTPTGDTEAFF.